This passage covers 2 T cell receptor beta chains from one sample sequenced in a study of OX40 agonist ivuxolimab in advanced cancers. Produced via immunoSEQ multiplex PCR; TCRdb's table is partial and in-frame only. Of 65,000 to 70,000 clones in the sample, about three quarters are singletons; the top ten hold 1.6%. This material consisted of CD4+ or CD8+ T cells sorted from blood, taken in a trial of the OX40 agonist ivuxolimab. Every receptor here comes from an adult with an advanced solid tumor such as melanoma, head and neck, liver or kidney cancer.

The gene calls are TRBV5-1 and TRBJ2-5; possibly TRBD1 for D (7 bases). This CDR3 region has 15 residues. V lost 4 bases and J lost 5, with 18 bases in between. Looked up from germline, CDR1 is SGHRS and CDR2 is YFSETQ. The CDR3 loop is CASSPETTGRETQYF. CDR3 nucleotides: TGCGCCAGCAGCCCAGAAACGACAGGGAGGGAGACCCAGTACTTC.

V gene TRBV10-3 combines with J gene TRBJ2-2, with 14 positions matching TRBD2. The CDR3 totals 20 residues. The V gene end was trimmed by 6 bases and the J gene end by 5 bases; junction bases not matched to a gene: 17. Germline V lookup: CDR1 ENHRY, CDR2 SYGVKD. The CDR3 DNA sequence: TGTGCCATCAGCCAAACCGGGACTAGCGGGAGTAGTGGTTCTACCGGGGAGCTGTTTTTT. Residues: CAISQTGTSGSSGSTGELFF.